Reported below is one T cell receptor (beta chain). This clone was observed a few times. No antigen is known for it. No base quality information exists; no much larger clone differs at one position. This sample was included in a study of blood T cell repertoires in COVID-19 (TCRdb year 2020). Some background on the complete study: Collaborator samples came from the United States, Italy and Spain and covered acute and convalescent phases of COVID-19. HLA class I and class II types, where available, came from metadata supplied by the sample provider rather than from assay-based typing. Samples were obtained from the ongoing ImmuneRACE study (first 160 participants) and from some 1,200 subjects provided by 6 global collaborators. The dataset comprised deeply sampled blood TCRbeta repertoires from subjects exposed to, actively infected with, or recovered from COVID-19. Sample metadata almost always included a de-identified subject ID, COVID-19 status, age in years and sex. The repertoires were made available in a free public database intended to serve as a resource for research on the immune response to SARS-CoV-2. The prospective study material was composed of cDNA or gDNA derived from T cells, B-cell-depleted T cells, or PBMCs.

TCRbeta CDR3 regions were amplified from genomic DNA using the immunoSEQ Assay, a bias-controlled multiplex PCR. As for how the authors treated the data: The number of nucleated cells in each sample was estimated from the amplification of reference gene primers within the assay. Sequence reads were collapsed and filtered to measure the absolute abundance of every unique TCRbeta CDR3 rearrangement. Productive Simpson clonality was computed per sample as the square root of Simpson's diversity index over productive rearrangements. Imported from immuneACCESS, the table was reduced by TCRdb to in-frame sequences with V and J called. These copies leave out some clones; in studies compared against another copy, an unresolved V gene accounts for under half, and the cause of the remainder is not known. That table furnishes V, J and clone size, whereas the DNA furnished D and trimming. The sample table records approximately 500,000 clones; about 89% of these occur just once. Of the sample, about 8.2% is held by the ten largest clones.

CDR1 KGHDR and CDR2 SFDVKD were looked up in the germline V gene. V is pared back by 4 bases and J by 6 bases, with 11 bases lying between the germline termini. The CDR3 sequence holds 14 residues, the cysteine and phenylalanine included. The only DNA kept is the CDR3, 42 bases in frame from the first base. The full study reports these points: The quantity of clinical and demographic metadata differed by source and by participant and was supplied without curation.

One collaborating source in Seattle enrolled patients while the patients were actively infected and followed the patients over time throughout the course of disease. Whole blood was collected in K2EDTA tubes by collaborating institutions according to the institutions' own protocols. For TCRbeta analysis, collaborators shipped samples in one of three forms: frozen whole blood, isolated PBMCs, or DNA extracted from either of those sample types. This TCR was recovered from a woman aged 50 to 60 with COVID-19, enrolled during active disease. Sequences were obtained from peripheral blood. The V gene is TRBV24-1 and the J gene is TRBJ2-2; 6 matching bases give a weak D call of TRBD1. The nucleotide sequence reads TGTGCCACCAGTGAACCAGGGGTCCCCGGGGAGCTGTTTTTT. This yields the protein CATSEPGVPGELFF.